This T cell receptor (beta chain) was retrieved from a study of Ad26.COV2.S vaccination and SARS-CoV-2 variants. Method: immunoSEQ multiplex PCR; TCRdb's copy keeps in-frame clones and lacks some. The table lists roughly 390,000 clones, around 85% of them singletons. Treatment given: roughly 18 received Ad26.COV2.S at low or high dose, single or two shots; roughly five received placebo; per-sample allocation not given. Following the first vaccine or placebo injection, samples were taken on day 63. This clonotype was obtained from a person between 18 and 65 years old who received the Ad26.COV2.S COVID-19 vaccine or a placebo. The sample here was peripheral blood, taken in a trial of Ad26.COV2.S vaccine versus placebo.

CDR3 loop: CASRGGGSTGELFF. The CDR3, as DNA: TGTGCCTCCAGGGGCGGGGGTAGCACCGGGGAGCTGTTTTTT. The V and J genes are TRBV10-3 and TRBJ2-2, with D perhaps TRBD2 (7 bases). Per the germline V gene, CDR1 is ENHRY and CDR2 is SYGVKD. Trimming stripped 11 bases from V and 4 bases from J, with 17 bases between. CDR3 length: 14 residues.